This paragraph reports one TCR beta chain. This sample was taken from a study of cytomegalovirus exposure and HLA in healthy donors. Study information: Researchers found that approximately 80% of over 350 genotyped donors fell within the Caucasian-associated ancestry cluster.

PCR used 60 Vbeta primers and 13 Jbeta primers. Using immunoSEQ multiplex PCR, the repertoire was profiled, and TCRdb retains in-frame clones only, with some absent. The sample shows about 170,000 clones, and 1.3% sits with its ten largest clones. In germline, CDR1 is MGHRA, CDR2 YSYEKL. V shed 0 bases and J 8 bases; nucleotides not matched to a gene: 9. This CDR3 comprises 16 residues. Sequenced sample: PBMCs. This receptor was obtained from a woman aged 55-69 years in good health and CMV-seronegative. The chain joins TRBV4-1 to TRBJ1-1, with 10 bases identical to TRBD1. CDR3 region: CASSQDHGQGDREAFF. As DNA, the CDR3 is TGCGCCAGCAGCCAAGATCATGGACAGGGGGACCGGGAAGCTTTCTTT.